This TCR beta chain was profiled in a study of T cell repertoires in cytomegalovirus infection. TCRdb called the reads again in MiXCR, with one record for every CDR3 protein. This repertoire shows some 800,000 distinct CDR3 sequences, roughly 28% found once; its top ten account for roughly 13%. Study-wide points: Totalled public TCR beta family frequency picked out people who carried CMV plus the relevant HLA.

Comments on this clonotype: Antigen: not known.

Deletions cut 5 bases from V and 3 bases from J, with 14 bases between. The CDR3 length is 14 residues. From germline, CDR1 is SGHAT and CDR2 FQNNGV. The rearrangement links TRBV11-2 to TRBJ2-7, with D maybe TRBD1 (6 bases). The clonotype comes from a human donor in good health (CMV status not recorded). Some clones in this sample may be carry-over from other donors' samples. The sequenced sample was cultured CD8+ T cells from PBMCs, obtained from culture after CMV antigen stimulation. CDR3 in amino acids: CASSPLGQHYEQYF. Written as DNA, the CDR3 is TGTGCCAGCAGCCCTCTAGGACAGCACTACGAGCAGTACTTC. The full variable domain, its missing parts supplied by reference TRBV11-2 and TRBJ2-7, is EAGVAQSPRYKIIEKRQSVAFWCNPISGHATLYWYQQILGQGPKLLIQFQNNGVVDDSQLPKDRFSAERLKGVDSTLKIQPAKLEDSAVYLCASSPLGQHYEQYFGPGTRLTVT.